These T cell receptor beta chains were read from a single sample in a study of T cell responses to AZD1222 COVID-19 vaccine. Generated by immunoSEQ multiplex PCR, the TCRdb table keeps only in-frame clones and is missing some. The repertoire consists of 150,000 or so clones, with roughly 92% occurring once and the leading ten covering 4% to 5.5%. Material: peripheral blood, obtained on day 0 of AZD1222 vaccination. All receptors derive from an adult in good health. Each CDR3 is given with its conserved first and last residue. A D gene is named only where the DNA matches it firmly. Size is omitted from some rows. Given values are once, few, many or a class for expanded clones.

CASSERAAGYGYTF	TGTGCCAGCAGCGAACGGGCTGCGGGCTATGGCTACACCTTC	TRBJ1-2	TRBV4-2	-	14	-
CAISLDGNNEQFF	TGTGCCATTTCTTTGGACGGTAACAATGAGCAGTTCTTC	TRBJ2-1	TRBV10-3	-	13	-
CASSSNRDEQFF	TGTGCCAGCTCATCCAACAGGGATGAGCAGTTCTTC	TRBJ2-1	TRBV18	-	12	-
CASSEVAGNSYEQYF	TGTGCCAGCAGTGAAGTAGCGGGAAACTCCTACGAGCAGTACTTC	TRBJ2-7	TRBV6-1	TRBD2	15	-
CASSPIEGFYNEQFF	TGTGCCAGCAGCCCGATAGAGGGGTTCTACAATGAGCAGTTCTTC	TRBJ2-1	TRBV6-6	-	15	once
CASSVSSAGSTEAFF	TGTGCCAGCAGCGTAAGTTCAGCAGGGAGCACTGAAGCTTTCTTT	TRBJ1-1	TRBV9	-	15	-
CASTRLAGKNTGELFF	TGTGCCAGTACCCGACTAGCGGGGAAGAACACCGGGGAGCTGTTTTTT	TRBJ2-2	TRBV19	TRBD2	16	-
CASSQVLDLQQFF	TGCGCCAGCAGCCAAGTACTAGATTTACAGCAGTTCTTC	TRBJ2-1	TRBV4-1	-	13	-
CASSLLVWGRGTEAFF	TGTGCCAGCAGTTTACTCGTTTGGGGGAGGGGGACTGAAGCTTTCTTT	TRBJ1-1	TRBV28	-	16	-
CATSRDVGTYNEQFF	TGTGCCACCAGCAGAGATGTCGGGACTTACAATGAGCAGTTCTTC	TRBJ2-1	TRBV15	-	15	once
CASSSYRESYEQYF	TGTGCCAGCAGCTCTTACAGGGAATCCTACGAGCAGTACTTC	TRBJ2-7	TRBV7-9	-	14	-
CASSLEEVGDSPLHF	TGCGCCAGCAGCTTGGAGGAGGTCGGAGATTCACCCCTCCACTTT	TRBJ1-6	TRBV5-1	-	15	-
CASSLTTSGSYEQYF	TGTGCCAGCAGCCTAACTACTAGCGGCTCCTACGAGCAGTACTTC	TRBJ2-7	TRBV11-2	TRBD2	15	-
CASSSGQGESTDTQYF	TGCGCCAGCAGCTCGGGACAGGGGGAAAGCACAGATACGCAGTATTTT	TRBJ2-3	TRBV5-1	TRBD1	16	-
CASSKDDSDEQYF	TGTGCCAGCAGCAAAGACGATTCCGACGAGCAGTACTTC	TRBJ2-7	TRBV6-6	-	13	-
CAISVFIESGQGGGYTF	TGTGCCATCAGTGTGTTTATTGAATCGGGACAGGGAGGCGGCTACACCTTC	TRBJ1-2	TRBV10-3	TRBD1	17	-
CASSSYATNEKLFF	TGTGCCAGCAGCTCATATGCAACTAATGAAAAACTGTTTTTT	TRBJ1-4	TRBV5-6	-	14	-
CASSARLRVDNSPLHF	TGTGCCAGCAGCGCCAGACTCAGGGTAGATAATTCACCCCTCCACTTT	TRBJ1-6	TRBV21-1	-	16	-
CATSDLDSFLYGYTF	TGTGCCACCAGTGACCTGGACAGCTTTCTCTATGGCTACACCTTC	TRBJ1-2	TRBV24-1	-	15	once
CSSVRSSNTEAFF	TGCAGCTCGGTGAGGTCGTCTAACACTGAAGCTTTCTTT	TRBJ1-1	TRBV29-1	-	13	-
CASSLITQNTEAFF	TGTGCCAGCAGTTTAATAACACAGAACACTGAAGCTTTCTTT	TRBJ1-1	TRBV28	-	14	-
CASSSGQSQETQYF	TGTGCCAGCAGCTCGGGACAGTCACAAGAGACCCAGTACTTC	TRBJ2-5	TRBV7-8	TRBD1	14	-
CASSQGGGNTIYF	TGTGCCAGCAGCCAAGGGGGCGGAAACACCATATATTTT	TRBJ1-3	TRBV3-1/TRBV3-2	-	13	-
CASSSREGISADTQYF	TGTGCCAGCAGTTCCCGGGAGGGTATTAGCGCAGATACGCAGTATTTT	TRBJ2-3	TRBV28	TRBD2	16	-
CASSFHGGNTGELFF	TGTGCCAGCAGTTTCCACGGGGGGAACACCGGGGAGCTGTTTTTT	TRBJ2-2	TRBV28	-	15	-
CASSRQDQPQHF	TGTGCCAGCAGCCGTCAGGATCAGCCCCAGCATTTT	TRBJ1-5	TRBV5-6	-	12	-
CASSSTGIYEQYF	TGTGCCAGCAGCTCTACAGGGATTTACGAGCAGTACTTC	TRBJ2-7	TRBV7-9	-	13	-
CASSIATGGWTEAFF	TGCGCCAGCAGCATAGCGACAGGGGGTTGGACTGAAGCTTTCTTT	TRBJ1-1	TRBV5-1	TRBD1	15	once
CATSRDTGDLSGNTIYF	TGTGCCACCAGCAGAGACACAGGGGACCTGAGTGGAAACACCATATATTTT	TRBJ1-3	TRBV15	TRBD1	17	-
CASSMTGGSYNEQFF	TGTGCCAGTAGCATGACGGGGGGCTCCTACAATGAGCAGTTCTTC	TRBJ2-1	TRBV19	TRBD2	15	-
CASSQVEGGRHNEKLFF	TGTGCCAGCAGCCAAGTTGAAGGAGGACGCCATAATGAAAAACTGTTTTTT	TRBJ1-4	TRBV4-2	-	17	-
CASSYPTPEAFF	TGTGCCAGCAGTTACCCGACCCCTGAAGCTTTCTTT	TRBJ1-1	TRBV6-5	-	12	-
CASSFTGGGDEQYF	TGCGCCAGCAGCTTTACAGGGGGCGGGGACGAGCAGTACTTC	TRBJ2-7	TRBV5-1	TRBD1	14	-
CASSIEGGGTGELFF	TGTGCCAGTAGTATCGAAGGAGGGGGGACCGGGGAGCTGTTTTTT	TRBJ2-2	TRBV19	-	15	-